This T cell receptor beta chain was retrieved from a study of blood T cell repertoires in COVID-19. The table came from immunoSEQ multiplex PCR; TCRdb's copy has only in-frame clones and leaves some out. The sample comprises approximately 210,000 clones, roughly 77% of which are singletons, and about a sixth rests with the top ten. The V segment lost 1 base and the J segment 7 bases; nucleotides outside the gene matches: 10. The CDR3 totals 18 residues. Germline V gene data show CDR1 as KGHSH and CDR2 as LQKENI. Adults between roughly 18 and 95 years of age took part from more than 20 US areas. This chain joins TRBV18 and TRBJ2-2, with TRBD2 identical over 12 bases. The sequenced material came from PBMCs or T cells enriched from blood (not recorded which). This TCR derives from a woman aged 45-65 years with acute COVID-19. The CDR3 nucleotides read TGTGCCAGCTCACCACAGACTAGCGGGGGCTCCCGCAGCGGGGAGCTGTTTTTT. Translated: CASSPQTSGGSRSGELFF.